This record covers a single T cell receptor (beta chain). Antigen unknown. These data are taken from a study of CD8 T cells in ankylosing spondylitis. V gave up 5 bases and J gave up 2 bases, with 10 bases separating them. Germline CDR1 and CDR2: MRHNA and SNTAGT. This CDR3 spans 14 amino acids. In making TCR beta libraries, quantitative 5'-RACE with molecular barcodes was used. TCRdb itself ran the 5' RACE reads through MiXCR, one entry per CDR3 protein. The repertoire holds 500,000 to 550,000 distinct CDR3 sequences, with about 12% as singletons. Study-level points and caveats: Reportedly, disease-linked clones are significantly enriched in ankylosing spondylitis patients' matched synovial fluid. A motif in TCR beta, a set of roughly eight highly homologous variants, appeared characteristic of ankylosing spondylitis blood. Certain motif variants had earlier been reported in reactive arthritis synovial fluid and blood.

The sequenced material came from blood, either unsorted or a sorted T cell fraction (not recorded which). The receptor comes from a male donor with ankylosing spondylitis. The chain joins TRBV6-4 to TRBJ2-1; D remains unclear. CDR3 in amino acids: CASSRENPYNEQFF. CDR3 DNA: TGTGCCAGCAGTCGTGAGAATCCCTACAATGAGCAGTTCTTC.